The source of this TCR beta chain is a study of blood T cells in healthy people across ages. A minimum of 5.5 micrograms of total RNA was extracted per sample. In germline, CDR1 is SGDLS, CDR2 YYNGEE. The V segment lost 3 bases and the J segment 8 bases; nucleotides outside the gene matches: 8. This CDR3 comprises 16 residues. This clonotype has a count of ten or more. Together with a sample-barcoded 5' primer, a J-beta primer mix was included in a second PCR lasting about 7 to 11 cycles. The yield of each sample was at least 2.5 million CDR3-containing paired-end reads. Each CDR3 protein is one row after TCRdb ran MiXCR on the 5' RACE reads. The sample carries almost 550,000 distinct CDR3 sequences, approximately 25% recorded once. The same data also went into a second study, on T cells of mothers and their children.

V gene TRBV9 combines with J gene TRBJ2-1; 13 bases map to TRBD2. The sample consisted of blood. The receptor was derived from a boy between 10 and 17 years old in good health. The chain's CDR3 is CASSATTSGRAHEQFF. The CDR3 DNA follows: TGTGCCAGCAGCGCTACAACTAGCGGGAGGGCCCATGAGCAGTTCTTC.